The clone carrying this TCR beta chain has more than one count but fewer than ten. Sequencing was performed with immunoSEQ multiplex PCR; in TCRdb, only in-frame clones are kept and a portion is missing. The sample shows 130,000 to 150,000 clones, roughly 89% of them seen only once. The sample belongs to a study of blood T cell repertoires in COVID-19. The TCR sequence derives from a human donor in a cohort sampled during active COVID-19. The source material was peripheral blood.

CDR3 protein: CASSLTTVREQYF. DNA of the CDR3: TGCGCCAGCAGCTTAACGACAGTAAGGGAGCAGTACTTC. V is TRBV5-1 and J is TRBJ2-7, with D tentatively TRBD1 (5 bases). The CDR3 covers 13 residues. The germline V gene has CDR1 SGHRS and CDR2 YFSETQ. V was trimmed by 2 bases and J by 7 bases, leaving 13 bases between them.